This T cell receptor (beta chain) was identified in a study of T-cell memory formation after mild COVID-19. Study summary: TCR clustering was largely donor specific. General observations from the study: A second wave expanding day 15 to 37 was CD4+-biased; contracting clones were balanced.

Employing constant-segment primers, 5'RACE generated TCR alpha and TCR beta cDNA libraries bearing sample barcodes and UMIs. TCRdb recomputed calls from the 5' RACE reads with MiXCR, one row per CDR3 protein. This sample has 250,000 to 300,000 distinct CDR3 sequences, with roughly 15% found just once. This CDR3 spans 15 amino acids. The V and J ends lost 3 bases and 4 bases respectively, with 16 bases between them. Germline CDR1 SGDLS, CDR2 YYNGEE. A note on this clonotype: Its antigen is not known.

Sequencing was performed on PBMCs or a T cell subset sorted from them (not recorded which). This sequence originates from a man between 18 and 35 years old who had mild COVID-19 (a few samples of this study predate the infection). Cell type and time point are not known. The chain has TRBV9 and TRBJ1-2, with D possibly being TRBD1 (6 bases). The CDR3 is CASSALRTGIYGYTF. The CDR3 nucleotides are TGTGCCAGCAGCGCCCTCCGAACAGGGATCTATGGCTACACCTTC. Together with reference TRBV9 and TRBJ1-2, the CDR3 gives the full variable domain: DSGVTQTPKHLITATGQRVTLRCSPRSGDLSVYWYQQSLDQGLQFLIQYYNGEERAKGNILERFSAQQFPDLHSELNLSSLELGDSALYFCASSALRTGIYGYTFGSGTRLTVV.